The T cell receptor beta chain under discussion was sequenced for a study of blood T cell repertoires in COVID-19. Only in-frame clones appear in the TCRdb table, and some are missing; sequencing was by immunoSEQ multiplex PCR. Of about 140,000 clones in the sample, roughly 80% were seen once. Losses at the gene ends were 5 bases for V and 3 bases for J; bases not matched to a gene: 9. The CDR3 length is 16 residues. Germline V CDR1 and CDR2: SGHAT, FQNNGV. This sequence was found in a woman aged 45-65 years with active or convalescent COVID-19. Source material: peripheral blood. This chain joins TRBV11-2 and TRBJ1-1, with 10 bases aligning to TRBD1. CDR3 residues: CASSPRDRGKDTEAFF. DNA of the CDR3: TGTGCCAGCAGCCCCCGGGACAGGGGAAAGGACACTGAAGCTTTCTTT.